The 5 T cell receptor beta chains in this list originate from one sample, sequenced in a study of T cell responses to AZD1222 COVID-19 vaccine. Profiled with immunoSEQ multiplex PCR; TCRdb holds only in-frame clones, not every one. The sample lists some 150,000 clones, about nine tenths occurring once. The specimen was peripheral blood, collected after recovery from COVID-19. These TCRs come from an adult who had recovered from COVID-19.

The chain employs TRBV28 and TRBJ2-2; perhaps D is TRBD1 or TRBD2 (5 bases each). Between the trimmed V and J ends, which lost 3 bases and 6 bases, there was a span of 14 bases. Germline V gene data show CDR1 as MDHEN and CDR2 as SYDVKM. This CDR3 has 15 residues. CDR3 sequence reads: CASSLDNRDAGELFF. CDR3 nucleotides: TGTGCCAGCAGTTTGGACAACCGGGACGCCGGGGAGCTGTTTTTT.

This clone showed up just once. This chain uses TRBV6-2 or TRBV6-3 with TRBJ2-3; D is unresolved. The CDR3 has 13 amino acids. Trimming cost V 2 bases and J 3 bases, with 6 bases left between them. Germline V CDR1 and CDR2: MNHEY, SVGEGT. CDR3 in amino acids: CASSYPRTDTQYF. The CDR3 DNA reads as TGTGCCAGCAGTTACCCGAGGACAGATACGCAGTATTTT.

The rearrangement uses TRBV19 and TRBJ2-2; D tentatively reads TRBD1 or TRBD2 (5 bases each). CDR3 length: 15 amino acids. The ends were cut back, 4 bases at V and 6 bases at J, with 15 bases in the middle. In germline, CDR1 is LNHDA, CDR2 SQIVND (reference sequence). This CDR3 is CASSNEGLGAGELFF. Written as DNA, the CDR3 is TGTGCCAGTAGTAATGAGGGGCTCGGGGCCGGGGAGCTGTTTTTT.

This clone was seen a single time. This chain connects TRBV27 to TRBJ1-2, with 8 bases matching TRBD1. CDR1 is MNHEY and CDR2 is SMNVEV in the germline V gene (reference sequence). The V and J ends lost 5 bases and 4 bases, in that order; junction bases with no gene match: 9. This CDR3 is built from 15 residues. CDR3 sequence reads: CASSPGQGGAYGYTF. CDR3 in DNA: TGTGCCAGCAGTCCTGGACAGGGAGGGGCCTATGGCTACACCTTC.

CDR3 amino acids: CASSLRGGTEAFF. In DNA form, the CDR3 reads TGTGCCAGCAGTTTAAGGGGAGGCACTGAAGCTTTCTTT. The V gene is TRBV27, the J gene TRBJ1-1; TRBD1 might be the D (5 bases). CDR1 is MNHEY and CDR2 is SMNVEV in the germline V gene (reference sequence). The V end lost 2 bases, the J end lost 4 bases, and 8 bases lay between the germline ends. The CDR3 has 13 amino acids.